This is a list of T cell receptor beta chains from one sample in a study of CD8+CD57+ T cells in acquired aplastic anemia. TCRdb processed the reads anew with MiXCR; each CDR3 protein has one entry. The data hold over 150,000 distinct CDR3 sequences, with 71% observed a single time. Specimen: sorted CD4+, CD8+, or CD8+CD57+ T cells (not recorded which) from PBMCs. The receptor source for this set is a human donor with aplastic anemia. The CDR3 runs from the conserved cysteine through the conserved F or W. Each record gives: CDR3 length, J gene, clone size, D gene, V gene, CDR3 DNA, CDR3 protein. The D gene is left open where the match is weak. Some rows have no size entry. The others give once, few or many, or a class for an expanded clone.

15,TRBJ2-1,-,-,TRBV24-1,TGTGCCAGCCGATTTGTAGCGGCTCCTTACAATGAGCAGTTCTTC,CASRFVAAPYNEQFF
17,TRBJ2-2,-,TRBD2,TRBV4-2,TGTGCCAGCAGCCAATCTCCAGCGGGATTAGATACCGGGGAGCTGTTTTTT,CASSQSPAGLDTGELFF
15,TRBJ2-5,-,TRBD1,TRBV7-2,TGTGCCAGCAGCTCAGGGACAGGCGTAAAAGAGACCCAGTACTTC,CASSSGTGVKETQYF
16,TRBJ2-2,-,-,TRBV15,TGTGCCACCAGCCCGATGGGGACTTTGAACACCGGGGAGCTGTTTTTT,CATSPMGTLNTGELFF
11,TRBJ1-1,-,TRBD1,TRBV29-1,TGCAGCGCGGGACAGGGCACTGAAGCTTTCTTT,CSAGQGTEAFF
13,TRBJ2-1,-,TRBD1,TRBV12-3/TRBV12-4,TGTGCCAGCAGAACGGACAGGGGGAATGAGCAGTTCTTC,CASRTDRGNEQFF
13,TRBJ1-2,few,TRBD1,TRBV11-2,TGTGCCAGCAGCCTAGGGACAGGGGATGGCTACACCTTC,CASSLGTGDGYTF
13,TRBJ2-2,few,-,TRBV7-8,TGTGCCAGCAGCATGGGACACACCGGGGAGCTGTTTTTT,CASSMGHTGELFF
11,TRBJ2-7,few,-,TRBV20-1,TGCAGTGCTGTGCGACAGTACGAGCAGTACTTC,CSAVRQYEQYF
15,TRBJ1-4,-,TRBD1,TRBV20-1,TGCAGTGCTAGTGGAAGACAGGGAGCTAATGAAAAACTGTTTTTT,CSASGRQGANEKLFF
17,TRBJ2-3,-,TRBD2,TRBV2,TGTGCCAGCAGTGATATCGATCCAGCGGGGGTGACAGATACGCAGTATTTT,CASSDIDPAGVTDTQYF
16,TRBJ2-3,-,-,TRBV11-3,TGTGCCAGCAGCCAAGGAAAGCGGACTAGCACAGATACGCAGTATTTT,CASSQGKRTSTDTQYF
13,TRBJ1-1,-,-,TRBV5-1,TGCGCCACCTCCGGGACGGGGAACACTGAAGCTTTCTTT,CATSGTGNTEAFF
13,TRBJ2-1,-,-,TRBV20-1,TGCAGTGCTAGAACGTACGGCAGGGATGAGCAGTTCTTC,CSARTYGRDEQFF
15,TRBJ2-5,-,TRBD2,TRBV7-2,TGTGCCAGCACCCTCCCCAGCGGGGGGCAAGAGACCCAGTACTTC,CASTLPSGGQETQYF
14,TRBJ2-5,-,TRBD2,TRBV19,TGTGCCACCTCCCTCGCGGGAGGGCAAGAGACCCAGTACTTC,CATSLAGGQETQYF
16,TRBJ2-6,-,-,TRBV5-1,TGCGCCAGCAGCTTGTCATTAGGGTCTGGGGCCAACGTCCTGACTTTC,CASSLSLGSGANVLTF
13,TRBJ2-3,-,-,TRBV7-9,TGTGCCAGCAGCCGTGCTGGGGCAGATACGCAGTATTTT,CASSRAGADTQYF
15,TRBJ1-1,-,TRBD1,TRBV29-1,TGCAGCGTTGAAGACCTACAGGGGTATACAACTGAAGCTTTCTTT,CSVEDLQGYTTEAFF
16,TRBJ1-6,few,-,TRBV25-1,TGTGCCAGCAGTGAAAGTGGGGTAACCTATAATTCACCCCTCCACTTT,CASSESGVTYNSPLHF
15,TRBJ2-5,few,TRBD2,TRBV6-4,TGTGCCAGCAGTGCCACGGGACTAGCGTCAGAGACCCAGTACTTC,CASSATGLASETQYF
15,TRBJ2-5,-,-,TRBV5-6,TGTGCCAGCAGCTTAAGAGGGCTGGTAAAAGAGACCCAGTACTTC,CASSLRGLVKETQYF